Presented here are 20 T cell receptor beta chains from one specimen sequenced in a study of T cell responses to AZD1222 COVID-19 vaccine. The repertoire was sequenced with immunoSEQ multiplex PCR; TCRdb's copy has only in-frame clones and lacks some. The data contain 110,000 or so clones, 90% of them singletons. Sample: peripheral blood, taken 28 days after the second dose of the MenACWY control vaccine. These receptor sequences come from an adult who received the MenACWY meningococcal vaccine as a control.

The table lists this clone with a count of one. The chain combines TRBV7-8 with TRBJ1-5; D gene unclear. This CDR3 has 16 residues. V lost 2 bases, J lost 3 bases, and 14 bases lay in between. Looked up from germline, CDR1 is SGHVS and CDR2 is FQNEAQ. The DNA for the CDR3 is TGTGCCAGCAGCTTAAATTCGGGCCTACTCAATCAGCCCCAGCATTTT. This encodes CASSLNSGLLNQPQHF.

This rearrangement joins TRBV28 to TRBJ1-5; D is unresolved. CDR1 and CDR2 from the germline V gene are MDHEN and SYDVKM. The ends were cut back, 5 bases at V and 0 bases at J, with 14 bases in the middle. This CDR3 contains 16 residues. In DNA, the CDR3 is TGTGCCAGCAGTATTATGGGAGTATTTAGCAATCAGCCCCAGCATTTT. Translated, it gives CASSIMGVFSNQPQHF.

The V call is TRBV24-1, the J call TRBJ1-4; D is undetermined. The V gene lost 4 bases and the J gene lost 1 base, with 6 bases spanning the gap. The CDR3 is 14 residues long. Germline lookup yields CDR1 KGHDR and CDR2 SFDVKD. CDR3 coding DNA: TGTGCCACCAGTGAGGCCGGAACTAATGAAAAACTGTTTTTT. Translation gives CATSEAGTNEKLFF.

The J gene is TRBJ2-3, the V gene TRBV5-4; possible D gene TRBD2, 6 bases. Germline V gene data show CDR1 as SGHNT and CDR2 as YYREEE (reference sequence). The CDR3 has 15 residues. V was pared by 4 bases and J by 0 bases, with 12 bases between. The CDR3 region has the DNA TGTGCCAGCAGCACCGACGGGACTAGCACAGATACGCAGTATTTT. It translates to CASSTDGTSTDTQYF.

The rearrangement uses TRBV5-8 and TRBJ1-6; possibly TRBD1 for D (5 bases). V was pared by 5 bases and J by 9 bases, with 15 bases between. Per germline, CDR1 SGHTS and CDR2 YDEGEE. This CDR3 has 14 residues. The CDR3 nucleotides are TGTGCCAGCAGGGGGCTGGGGTTAGGTTCACCCCTCCACTTT. As protein: CASRGLGLGSPLHF.

The chain couples TRBV7-9 to TRBJ1-3, with D possibly being TRBD1 (6 bases). The CDR3 runs 15 residues. V was cut by 1 base and J by 1 base, with 8 bases left in between. Germline-derived CDR1 and CDR2 are SEHNR and FQNEAQ (reference sequence). Written as DNA, the CDR3 is TGTGCCAGCAGCTTAGAAGGACAGTCTGGAAACACCATATATTTT. It specifies CASSLEGQSGNTIYF. The complete variable domain, with remaining parts taken from reference TRBV7-9 and TRBJ1-3, reads DTGVSQNPRHKITKRGQNVTFRCDPISEHNRLYWYRQTLGQGPEFLTYFQNEAQLEKSRLLSDRFSAERPKGSFSTLEIQRTEQGDSAMYLCASSLEGQSGNTIYFGEGSWLTVV.

The genes are TRBV20-1 and TRBJ1-5; D gene ambiguous. Looked up from germline, CDR1 is DFQATT and CDR2 is SNEGSKA (reference sequence). There are 13 residues in the CDR3. The ends were cut back, 3 bases at V and 6 bases at J, with 12 bases in the middle. The CDR3 here is CSASFQRGQPQHF. The CDR3 nucleotides read TGCAGTGCTAGTTTCCAGCGGGGTCAGCCCCAGCATTTT.

The sample holds one count of this clone. The V call is TRBV7-9, the J call TRBJ2-7; no definite D call. Germline CDR1 is SEHNR and CDR2 is FQNEAQ (reference sequence). This CDR3 has 12 residues. V lost 3 bases and J 6 bases, leaving 9 bases between the germline ends. The CDR3 DNA follows: TGTGCCAGCAGCTTTGAATCCGGCGAGCAGTACTTC. Protein product: CASSFESGEQYF.

The chain joins TRBV19 to TRBJ1-4; 9 bases align to TRBD1. V lost 6 bases to trimming and J lost 7 bases; unmatched junction nucleotides: 21. Germline CDR1 LNHDA, CDR2 SQIVND (reference sequence). The CDR3 consists of 19 residues. The CDR3 loop reads CASRTGTGRFSPVGEKLFF. DNA of the CDR3: TGTGCCAGTAGAACCGGGACAGGGAGGTTTTCGCCCGTAGGTGAAAAACTGTTTTTT.

This chain joins TRBV18 and TRBJ2-2, with 10 bases that match TRBD2. The CDR3 length is 17 residues. The ends lost 1 base at V and 2 bases at J; junction bases unmatched: 4. CDR1 and CDR2 from the germline V gene are KGHSH and LQKENI. Here the CDR3 reads CASSPQLAGTNTGELFF. CDR3 in DNA: TGTGCCAGCTCACCACAACTAGCGGGAACCAACACCGGGGAGCTGTTTTTT.

The chain is built from TRBV29-1 and TRBJ2-1; unclear D gene. Germline CDR1 and CDR2: SQVTM and ANQGSEA. Trimming stripped 4 bases from V and 4 bases from J, with 11 bases between. This CDR3 spans 13 amino acids. The CDR3 DNA follows: TGCAGCGTTGGTCCGGCACTGTACAATGAGCAGTTCTTC. This translates into CSVGPALYNEQFF.

The rearrangement joins TRBV6-5 to TRBJ2-1; perhaps TRBD2 as D (5 bases). Deletions cut 6 bases from V and 0 bases from J, with 12 bases between. This CDR3 contains 15 residues. Germline CDR1 and CDR2: MNHEY and SVGAGI. In nucleotides, the CDR3 is TGTGCCAGCAGGCCGGGGTCCAGCTCCTACAATGAGCAGTTCTTC. It encodes CASRPGSSSYNEQFF.

This clone has just a few counts. The J gene is TRBJ2-5, the V gene TRBV5-6, with TRBD2 as a possible D gene (5 bases). V was shortened by 5 bases and J by 4 bases, with 15 bases between the two germline ends. Germline V gene data show CDR1 as SGHDT and CDR2 as YYEEEE. The CDR3 extends over 14 amino acids. The CDR3 sequence: CASSLWERGETQYF. DNA of the CDR3: TGTGCCAGCAGTTTGTGGGAGCGCGGAGAGACCCAGTACTTC. The variable domain in full, completed from reference TRBV5-6 and TRBJ2-5, reads DAGVTQSPTHLIKTRGQQVTLRCSPKSGHDTVSWYQQALGQGPQFIFQYYEEEERQRGNFPDRFSGHQFPNYSSELNVNALLLGDSALYLCASSLWERGETQYFGPGTRLLVL.

V is TRBV7-8 and J is TRBJ1-5; D possibly corresponds to TRBD1 (5 bases). Germline V gene sequence: CDR1 SGHVS, CDR2 FQNEAQ. The CDR3 has 15 amino acids. Trimming removed 0 bases from V and 2 bases from J, with 8 bases in between. The chain's CDR3 is CASSLAGGGNQPQHF. For the CDR3, the DNA is TGTGCCAGCAGCTTAGCAGGAGGGGGCAATCAGCCCCAGCATTTT.

The V and J genes are TRBV5-1 and TRBJ1-3; D might be TRBD1 (5 bases). Germline V CDR1 and CDR2: SGHRS, YFSETQ. Trimming shortened V by 2 bases and J by 0 bases, and 15 bases separated the two germline ends. The CDR3 sequence is 17 residues long. The DNA of the CDR3 is TGCGCCAGCAGCTTTGGGGGAACGCCTGACTCTGGAAACACCATATATTTT. Translation gives CASSFGGTPDSGNTIYF.

The sample holds one count of this clone. J is TRBJ1-3 and V is TRBV5-1, with D unclear. This CDR3 has 14 amino acids. The V gene's germline CDR1 is SGHRS and CDR2 YFSETQ. Trimming removed 0 bases from V and 2 bases from J, with 6 bases in between. This CDR3 reads CASSLGQTGNTIYF. CDR3 DNA sequence: TGCGCCAGCAGCTTGGGCCAGACTGGAAACACCATATATTTT.

V is TRBV5-5 and J is TRBJ1-1; tentatively, D is TRBD1 (5 bases). The length of the CDR3 is 13 residues. Germline values: CDR1 SGHKS, CDR2 YYEKEE (reference sequence). Trimming removed 4 bases from V and 7 bases from J, with 14 bases in between. CDR3 loop: CASSRRKGLEAFF. Here the CDR3 DNA reads TGTGCCAGCAGCCGGAGGAAGGGGCTTGAAGCTTTCTTT.

This chain uses TRBV4-3 with TRBJ2-5; TRBD2 matches 8 bases. V dropped 1 base and J dropped 5; count of bases not matched to a gene: 9. Germline V gene data show CDR1 as LGHNA and CDR2 as YSLEER. This CDR3 comprises 16 residues. CDR3: CASSQVTGLEVETQYF. CDR3 coding DNA: TGCGCCAGCAGCCAAGTCACGGGACTAGAGGTGGAGACCCAGTACTTC.

The chain links TRBV7-9 to TRBJ2-1; 12 bases line up with TRBD2. The germline V gene encodes CDR1 SEHNR and CDR2 FQNEAQ (reference sequence). The CDR3 spans 16 residues. The V and J ends lost 0 bases and 7 bases, in that order; junction bases with no gene match: 4. CDR3: CASSLALTSGSNEQFF. Written as DNA, the CDR3 is TGTGCCAGCAGCTTAGCGCTGACTAGCGGGAGTAATGAGCAGTTCTTC.

The gene calls are TRBV10-1 and TRBJ2-3, with 9 positions matching TRBD2. Looked up from germline, CDR1 is WNHNN and CDR2 is SYGVQD (reference sequence). The CDR3 contains 15 residues. V shed 7 bases, J shed 7 bases, and the junction held 12 bases outside the gene matches. CDR3 region: CASNIAGDRFYTQYF. CDR3 bases: TGCGCCAGCAACATAGCGGGGGACCGTTTTTATACGCAGTATTTT.